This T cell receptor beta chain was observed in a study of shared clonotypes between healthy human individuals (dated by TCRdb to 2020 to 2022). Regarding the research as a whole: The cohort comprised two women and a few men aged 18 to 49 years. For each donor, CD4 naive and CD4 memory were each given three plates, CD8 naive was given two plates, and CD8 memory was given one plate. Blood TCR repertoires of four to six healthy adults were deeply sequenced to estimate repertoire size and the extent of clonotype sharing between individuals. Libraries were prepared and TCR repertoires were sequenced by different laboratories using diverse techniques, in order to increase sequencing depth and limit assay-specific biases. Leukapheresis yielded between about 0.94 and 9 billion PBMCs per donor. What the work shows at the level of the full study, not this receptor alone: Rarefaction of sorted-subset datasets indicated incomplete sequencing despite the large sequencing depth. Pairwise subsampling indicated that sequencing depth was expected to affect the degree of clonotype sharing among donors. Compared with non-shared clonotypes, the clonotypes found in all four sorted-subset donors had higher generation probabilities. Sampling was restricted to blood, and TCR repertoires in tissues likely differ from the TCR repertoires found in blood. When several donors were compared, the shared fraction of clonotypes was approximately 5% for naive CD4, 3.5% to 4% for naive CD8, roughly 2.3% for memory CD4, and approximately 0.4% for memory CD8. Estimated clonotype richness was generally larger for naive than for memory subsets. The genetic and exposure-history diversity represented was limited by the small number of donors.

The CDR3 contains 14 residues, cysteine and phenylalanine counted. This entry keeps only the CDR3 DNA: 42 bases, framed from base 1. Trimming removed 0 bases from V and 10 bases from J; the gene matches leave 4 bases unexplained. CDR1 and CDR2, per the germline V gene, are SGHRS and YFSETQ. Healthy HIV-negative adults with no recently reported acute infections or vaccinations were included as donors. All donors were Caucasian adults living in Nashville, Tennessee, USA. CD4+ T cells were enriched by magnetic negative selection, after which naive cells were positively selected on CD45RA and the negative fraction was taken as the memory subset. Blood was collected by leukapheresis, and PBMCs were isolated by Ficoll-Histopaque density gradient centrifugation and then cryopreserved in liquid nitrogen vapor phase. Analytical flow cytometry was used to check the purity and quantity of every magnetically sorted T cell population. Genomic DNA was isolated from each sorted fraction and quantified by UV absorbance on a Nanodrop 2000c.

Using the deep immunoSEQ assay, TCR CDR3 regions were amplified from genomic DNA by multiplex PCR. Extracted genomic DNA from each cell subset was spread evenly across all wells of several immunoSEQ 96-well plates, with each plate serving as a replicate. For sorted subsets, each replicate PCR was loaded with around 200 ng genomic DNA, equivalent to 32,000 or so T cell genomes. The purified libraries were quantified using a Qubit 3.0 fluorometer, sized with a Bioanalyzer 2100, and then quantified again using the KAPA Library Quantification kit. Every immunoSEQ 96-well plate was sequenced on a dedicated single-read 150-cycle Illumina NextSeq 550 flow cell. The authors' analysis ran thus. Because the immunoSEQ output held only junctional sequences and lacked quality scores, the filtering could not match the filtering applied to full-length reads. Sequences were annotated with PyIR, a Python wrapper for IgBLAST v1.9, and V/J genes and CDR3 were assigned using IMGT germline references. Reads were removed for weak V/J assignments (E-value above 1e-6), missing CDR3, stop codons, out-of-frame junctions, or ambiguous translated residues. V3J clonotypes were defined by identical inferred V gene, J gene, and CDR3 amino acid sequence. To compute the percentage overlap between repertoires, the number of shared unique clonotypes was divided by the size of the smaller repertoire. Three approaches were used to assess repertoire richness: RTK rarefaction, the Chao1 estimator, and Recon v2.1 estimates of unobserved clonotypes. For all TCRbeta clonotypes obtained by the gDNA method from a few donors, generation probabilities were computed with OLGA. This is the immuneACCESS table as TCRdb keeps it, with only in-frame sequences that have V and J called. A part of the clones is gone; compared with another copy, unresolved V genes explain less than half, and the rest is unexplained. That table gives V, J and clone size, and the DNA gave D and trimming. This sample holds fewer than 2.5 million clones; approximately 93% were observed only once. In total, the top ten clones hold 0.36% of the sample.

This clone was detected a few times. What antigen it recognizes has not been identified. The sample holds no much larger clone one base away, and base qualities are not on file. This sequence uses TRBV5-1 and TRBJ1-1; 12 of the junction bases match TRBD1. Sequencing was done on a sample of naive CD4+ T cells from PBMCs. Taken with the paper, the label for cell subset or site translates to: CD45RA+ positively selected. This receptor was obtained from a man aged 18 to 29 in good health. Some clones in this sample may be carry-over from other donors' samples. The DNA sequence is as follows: TGCGCCAGCAGCTTGGAGGGACAGGGGGCCGGAGCTTTCTTT. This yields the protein CASSLEGQGAGAFF.